These 15 T cell receptor beta chains came from one sample sequenced in a study of cytotoxic CD8 clonotypes in ibrutinib-treated CLL. Clones were read by immunoSEQ multiplex PCR, and TCRdb kept only the in-frame ones, dropping some. The table has around 150,000 clones, around 82% seen once. The sequencing used PBMCs, collected after 36 months of ibrutinib treatment. Receptor source: a human donor with chronic lymphocytic leukemia.

This sequence joins TRBV5-1 and TRBJ2-5; D not resolved. Trimming cost V 0 bases and J 2 bases, with 11 bases left between them. Germline CDR1 reads SGHRS; CDR2 reads YFSETQ. The CDR3 covers 15 residues. CDR3 DNA sequence: TGCGCCAGCAGCTTGGCCGTGGCCCGTCAAGAGACCCAGTACTTC. This sequence encodes CASSLAVARQETQYF.

The V call is TRBV11-3, the J call TRBJ2-7; D might be TRBD1 (6 bases). In germline, CDR1 is SGHNT, CDR2 YENEEA. The CDR3 has 12 amino acids. The V and J ends lost 4 bases and 3 bases respectively, with 7 bases between them. The CDR3 protein is CASSSTGYEQYF. The CDR3 DNA follows: TGTGCCAGCAGCTCGACAGGCTACGAGCAGTACTTC.

This clone was counted only a few times. The J gene is TRBJ2-1, the V gene TRBV2; 10 bases fit TRBD2. The CDR3 is 14 amino acids. The V gene end was trimmed by 5 bases and the J gene end by 9 bases; junction bases not matched to a gene: 7. CDR1 and CDR2 (germline): SNHLY, FYNNEI. The DNA of the CDR3 is TGTGCCAGCAGTTCGAGCGGGGGGGCCGTTGAGCAGTTCTTC. Its translation: CASSSSGGAVEQFF.

J is TRBJ1-5 and V is TRBV28, with TRBD1 as a possible D gene (5 bases). The length of the CDR3 is 15 residues. V lost 1 base to trimming and J lost 7 bases, with 14 bases between them. The germline V gene has CDR1 MDHEN and CDR2 SYDVKM. CDR3 DNA: TGTGCCAGCAGTTTATCCCCAGGGTATCAGCAGCCCCAGCATTTT. This sequence encodes CASSLSPGYQQPQHF.

The rearrangement joins TRBV18 to TRBJ1-2; D is uncertain. From germline, CDR1 is KGHSH and CDR2 LQKENI. This CDR3 is 15 amino acids long. The ends were cut back, 8 bases at V and 4 bases at J, with 20 bases in the middle. In DNA, the CDR3 is TGTGCCAGCGTAACATCTAAGGCAGGAACCTATGGCTACACCTTC. This encodes CASVTSKAGTYGYTF.

The sample holds one count of this clone. This chain uses TRBV4-1 with TRBJ1-3; unclear D gene. The CDR3 loop spans 16 amino acids. Trimming removed 3 bases from V and 1 base from J, with 13 bases in between. The V gene's germline CDR1 is MGHRA and CDR2 YSYEKL. The CDR3 bases are TGCGCCAGCAGCCACGAACCCCTTATTTCTGGAAACACCATATATTTT. It encodes CASSHEPLISGNTIYF.

The V gene is TRBV10-3, the J gene TRBJ2-1; 7 positions match TRBD2. There are 13 residues in the CDR3. V was pared by 10 bases and J by 4 bases, with 7 bases of the junction left unmatched. CDR1 is ENHRY and CDR2 is SYGVKD in the germline V gene. CDR3 bases: TGTGCCACATCTAGCGGTTCATACAATGAGCAGTTCTTC. Amino acids: CATSSGSYNEQFF.

The chain links TRBV21-1 to TRBJ2-3. TRBV21-1 corresponds to a pseudogene. The CDR3 consists of 17 residues. The CDR3 DNA reads as TGTGCCAGCAGCAAAGCGCCCCCGGGGCGATTCACAGATACGCAGTATTTT. This codes for CASSKAPPGRFTDTQYF.

The chain recombines TRBV29-1 with TRBJ2-5; possibly TRBD2 for D (6 bases). Trimming stripped 5 bases from V and 3 bases from J, with 16 bases between. The CDR3 extends over 14 amino acids. Looked up from germline, CDR1 is SQVTM and CDR2 is ANQGSEA. CDR3 region: CSVNWGGGEETQYF. In DNA, the CDR3 is TGCAGCGTTAACTGGGGAGGTGGGGAAGAGACCCAGTACTTC.

The chain employs TRBV10-2 and TRBJ2-2, with TRBD1 matching 8 bases. Germline trimming cut 9 bases from V and 5 bases from J; bases unmatched to any gene: 8. Per the germline V gene, CDR1 is WSHSY and CDR2 is SAAADI. This CDR3 has 14 amino acids. CDR3 nucleotides: TGCGCCAGGCAACAGGGGGATGGGACCGGGGAGCTGTTTTTT. It encodes CARQQGDGTGELFF.

The chain couples TRBV30 to TRBJ2-3, with D hard to call. The germline V gene encodes CDR1 GTSNPN and CDR2 SVGIG (reference sequence). The CDR3 has 14 residues. The germline V and J ends were trimmed by 2 bases and 4 bases, with 13 bases remaining between them. This chain's CDR3 is CAWSHGVRADTQYF. As DNA, the CDR3 is TGTGCCTGGAGTCATGGTGTTCGAGCAGATACGCAGTATTTT.

J is TRBJ2-7 and V is TRBV18, with a tentative D call TRBD2 (5 bases). Trimming shortened V by 3 bases and J by 2 bases, and 11 bases separated the two germline ends. The germline V gene has CDR1 KGHSH and CDR2 LQKENI. The CDR3 consists of 14 residues. The CDR3 spells CASSPGISTYEQYF. The CDR3 DNA reads as TGTGCCAGCTCACCCGGGATTTCGACCTACGAGCAGTACTTC.

The chain joins TRBV5-1 to TRBJ2-1, with D perhaps matching TRBD1 or TRBD2 (5 bases each). This CDR3 is 14 amino acids long. CDR1 is SGHRS, CDR2 YFSETQ, per germline. Trimming cost V 0 bases and J 7 bases, with 11 bases left between them. CDR3: CASSLEGTLNEQFF. In nucleotides, the CDR3 is TGCGCCAGCAGCTTGGAGGGGACGCTGAATGAGCAGTTCTTC.

In the case of this clone: This CDR3 is also generated by other DNA sequences in the sample. The gene calls are TRBV18 and TRBJ2-7; D is ambiguous. Trimming left V 3 bases short and J 4 bases short, with 7 bases between. CDR1 KGHSH and CDR2 LQKENI come from the germline V gene. CDR3 length: 12 amino acids. CDR3: CASSPVGYEQYF. Here the CDR3 DNA reads TGTGCCAGCTCACCGGTCGGGTACGAGCAGTACTTC.

The chain combines TRBV5-1 with TRBJ2-3; a weak D match, TRBD2 (6 bases). Trimming removed 2 bases from V and 4 bases from J, with 8 bases in between. The CDR3 has 13 amino acids. Germline-derived CDR1 and CDR2 are SGHRS and YFSETQ. The CDR3 bases are TGCGCCAGCAGCTTCCTAGCGTCAGATACGCAGTATTTT. This codes for CASSFLASDTQYF.